Listed below are T cell receptor beta chains from one sample, sequenced in a study of OX40 agonist ivuxolimab in advanced cancers. TCRdb keeps only in-frame clones here, not all; method: immunoSEQ multiplex PCR. Found here are tens of thousands of clones, approximately 81% of them singletons; the top ten hold 15%. The material sequenced was CD4+ or CD8+ T cells sorted from blood, taken in a trial of the OX40 agonist ivuxolimab. The receptors here all came from an adult with an advanced solid tumor such as melanoma, head and neck, liver or kidney cancer. Both conserved end residues are part of each CDR3. The D gene is left open where the match is weak. Expanded clones get a size class; other rows say once, few or many, or leave the size out.

TRBJ2-1 - TRBV27 - TGTGCCAGCAGTTGGCAGGGCGTATACAATGAGCAGTTCTTC CASSWQGVYNEQFF
TRBJ2-7 TRBD1 TRBV6-5 - TGTGCCAGCACCTCAGGGGACAGCTCCTACGAGCAGTACTTC CASTSGDSSYEQYF
TRBJ2-6 - TRBV30 once TGTGCCTGGAACACAGGGATTGGGGCCAATGTCCTGACTTTC CAWNTGIGANVLTF
TRBJ2-2 TRBD2 TRBV13 - TGTGCCAGCAGCTATATAGGAGCGGGGGGACGCTCGAACACCGGGGAGCTGTTTTTT CASSYIGAGGRSNTGELFF
TRBJ1-6 - TRBV19 - TGTGCCAGTAGCCGTGGAGGACTGGACTTTTATAATTCACCCCTCCACTTT CASSRGGLDFYNSPLHF
TRBJ1-6 TRBD1 TRBV6-5 few TGTGCCAGCAGTGTGGACAGGGTGAATTCACCCCTCCACTTT CASSVDRVNSPLHF
TRBJ2-2 - TRBV19 - TGTGCCAGTAGTGACCGGGACTTCAACACCGGGGAGCTGTTTTTT CASSDRDFNTGELFF
TRBJ2-1 - TRBV7-3 - TGTGCCAGCAGTCTAACTAATACAGGGATCTACAATGAGCAGTTCTTC CASSLTNTGIYNEQFF
TRBJ1-1 TRBD1 TRBV10-3 - TGTGCCATCAGACGCACCGGGACAGGGGACGGAGGCACTGAAGCTTTCTTT CAIRRTGTGDGGTEAFF
TRBJ2-3 - TRBV5-1 - TGCGCCAGCAGCTTACTATCTCGATCTTCTAGCACAGATACGCAGTATTTT CASSLLSRSSSTDTQYF
TRBJ1-2 - TRBV11-1 - TGTGCCAGCAGCTTATACAGTAGCTATGGCTACACCTTC CASSLYSSYGYTF
TRBJ1-5 - TRBV10-1 - TGCGCCAGCAGTGAGTCTTTCAGGGGACCCCAGCATTTT CASSESFRGPQHF
TRBJ1-2 TRBD1 TRBV11-2 - TGTGCCAGCAGCCGACGACAGGGTTATGGCTACACCTTC CASSRRQGYGYTF
TRBJ2-7 - TRBV28 - TGTGCCAGCAGCCCCGCGCGGTCCTTAGAGCAGTACTTC CASSPARSLEQYF
TRBJ2-1 TRBD2 TRBV5-1 - TGCGCCAGCAGCTTGCTAAGCGGGGGAGTTTACAATGAGCAGTTCTTC CASSLLSGGVYNEQFF
TRBJ1-1 - TRBV19 - TGTGCCAGTAGTATAGACACAGGGTACACTGAAGCTTTCTTT CASSIDTGYTEAFF
TRBJ2-7 TRBD1 TRBV5-1 - TGCGCCAGCCGCGCCCAACCGGGACAGGGATACGAGCAGTACTTC CASRAQPGQGYEQYF
TRBJ2-7 TRBD1 TRBV6-5 - TGTGCCAGCAGTAACGTGCAGGGGGCTTACGAGCAGTACTTC CASSNVQGAYEQYF
TRBJ1-5 TRBD1 TRBV18 few TGTGCCAGCTCACCGGACAGGGGAGGCAATCAGCCCCAGCATTTT CASSPDRGGNQPQHF
TRBJ1-2 - TRBV2 few TGTGCCAGCAGTCTGGGCTTCTGGACCTTC CASSLGFWTF
TRBJ1-1 - TRBV10-3 few TGTGCCATCAGCAGACAGGCGAACACTGAAGCTTTCTTT CAISRQANTEAFF
TRBJ1-2 - TRBV6-6 - TGTGCCAGCAGTTACTCCGGGGTTCCGGACTATGGCTACACCTTC CASSYSGVPDYGYTF
TRBJ1-6 TRBD1 TRBV19 - TGTGCCAGTAGTATTCAAGGGACAGGGAGGAGCTCCTATAATTCACCCCTCCACTTT CASSIQGTGRSSYNSPLHF
TRBJ2-2 - TRBV27 - TGTGCCAGCAGTTTATGGGGGCAGGGGAAGTCGAACACCGGGGAGCTGTTTTTT CASSLWGQGKSNTGELFF
TRBJ1-4 - TRBV30 - TGTGCCTGGAGAACAGGATCCGCGACTAATGAAAAACTGTTTTTT CAWRTGSATNEKLFF
TRBJ2-7 TRBD1 TRBV10-3 - TGTGCCATCAGCGCAATACAGGGGGCTCACGAGCAGTACTTC CAISAIQGAHEQYF
TRBJ2-2 - TRBV30 - TGTGCCTGGAGTGTAAACGGGGCCGGGGAGCTGTTTTTT CAWSVNGAGELFF
TRBJ1-3 - TRBV2 once TGTGCCAGCAGTGAGGGAAACACCATATATTTT CASSEGNTIYF
TRBJ2-7 - TRBV19 - TGTGCCAGTAGTATCGAGGACGGCTACGAGCAGTACTTC CASSIEDGYEQYF
TRBJ1-5 - TRBV30 few TGTGCCTGGAGCCAAAAGGAGGGGAAGAGTCAGCCCCAGCATTTT CAWSQKEGKSQPQHF
TRBJ1-1 TRBD1 TRBV7-9 - TGTGCCAGCAGCTCCCCTCCGGGACAGGGGCCAATCACTGAAGCTTTCTTT CASSSPPGQGPITEAFF
TRBJ2-3 - TRBV21-1 - TGTGCCAGCAGCAAACCGGGCGTGTGGACAGATACGCAGTATTTT CASSKPGVWTDTQYF
TRBJ2-1 - TRBV7-6 - TGTGCCAGCAGCTTAGACAGGTTCCCCGGCGAGGAGCAGTTCTTC CASSLDRFPGEEQFF
TRBJ2-7 - TRBV7-8 - TGTGCCAGCAGCTACTGGACAGAGGGGGAGCAGTACTTC CASSYWTEGEQYF
TRBJ2-1 - TRBV9 once TGTGCCAGCAGCGTCGGGCTGGGGAATGAGCAGTTCTTC CASSVGLGNEQFF
TRBJ1-2 TRBD1 TRBV7-6 - TGTGCCAGCAGCTTTACAGGGGCGGGGGGCTACACCTTC CASSFTGAGGYTF
TRBJ1-5 TRBD1 TRBV19 few TGTGCCACCCAGGGGGGACAGTGGGGTCAGCCCCAGCATTTT CATQGGQWGQPQHF
TRBJ1-4 TRBD1 TRBV7-2 - TGTGCCAGCAGCCGTCAAAAGACAGGGAAGGGTGAAAAACTGTTTTTT CASSRQKTGKGEKLFF
TRBJ2-1 - TRBV19 - TGTGCCAGTAGTATGTCCGGGACCTACAATGAGCAGTTCTTC CASSMSGTYNEQFF
TRBJ2-4 TRBD1 TRBV6-1 - TGTGCCAGCAGTGTACAGGGGGGAAACATTCAGTACTTC CASSVQGGNIQYF
TRBJ1-5 - TRBV5-6 - TGTGCCAGCAGCCCGACAGGCTACAATCAGCCCCAGCATTTT CASSPTGYNQPQHF
TRBJ2-7 - TRBV2 - TGTGCCAGCAGTGAAAATCGCTTCTCCTACGAGCAGTACTTC CASSENRFSYEQYF
TRBJ2-5 - TRBV19 - TGTGCCAGTAGTATAGCCCGACAAGAGACCCAGTACTTC CASSIARQETQYF
TRBJ1-2 - TRBV7-3 - TGTGCCAGCAGCTTAACCCCCGAGACAGTTTGGGATGGCTACACCTTC CASSLTPETVWDGYTF
TRBJ2-2 TRBD1 TRBV10-1 once TGCGCCAGCAGTGACCCTAGGACAGGGGATATCACCGGGGAGCTGTTTTTT CASSDPRTGDITGELFF
TRBJ1-2 - TRBV7-2 once TGTGCCAGCAGCTTAGGTCAGGGATTCTATGGCTACACCTTC CASSLGQGFYGYTF
TRBJ1-2 - TRBV5-8 - TGTGCCAGCAGCTTTAATGGGGGGCAGGATGGCTACACCTTC CASSFNGGQDGYTF
TRBJ1-5 - TRBV28 - TGTGCCGGGGGGCAGCCCCAGCATTTT CAGGQPQHF
TRBJ1-4 - TRBV11-1 - TGTGCCAGCAGCCCGGGACACAGGAATGAAAAACTGTTTTTT CASSPGHRNEKLFF
TRBJ1-1 TRBD1 TRBV5-5 - TGTGCCAGCAGCTTGGACCTCAGGGGGCAGAACACTGAAGCTTTCTTT CASSLDLRGQNTEAFF
TRBJ2-7 - TRBV10-2 - TGCGCCAGCAGGTCGGGATCCACCTACGAGCAGTACTTC CASRSGSTYEQYF
TRBJ1-2 - TRBV5-1 - TGCGCCAGCAGCAGGGAGGGTAAGAACTATGGCTACACCTTC CASSREGKNYGYTF
TRBJ2-1 - TRBV27 - TGTGCCAGCAGCCTTCTCTTGAGCTCCTACAATGAGCAGTTCTTC CASSLLLSSYNEQFF
TRBJ1-1 - TRBV6-5 - TGTGCCAGCAGTTACCCTGGACTCTCGAACACTGAAGCTTTCTTT CASSYPGLSNTEAFF
TRBJ1-4 - TRBV19 - TGTGCCAGTAGTATAAAAGGGCACGTTGAAAAACTGTTTTTT CASSIKGHVEKLFF
TRBJ1-4 TRBD1 TRBV14 - TGTGCCAGCAGCCGCCGGGACAGGGGAGGCCTTAATGAAAAACTGTTTTTT CASSRRDRGGLNEKLFF
TRBJ2-1 - TRBV27 - TGTGCCAGCAGTTTACTCGGGGTGCGACACAATGAGCAGTTCTTC CASSLLGVRHNEQFF
TRBJ1-1 TRBD1 TRBV14 - TGTGCCAGCACCCGGGACAGGGGTAACACTGAAGCTTTCTTT CASTRDRGNTEAFF
TRBJ1-1 TRBD1 TRBV18 - TGTGCCAGCTCACCAATGACAGGGTCGAACACTGAAGCTTTCTTT CASSPMTGSNTEAFF
TRBJ1-1 - TRBV5-1 - TGCGCCAGCAGCTCGAACAAGGACACTGAAGCTTTCTTT CASSSNKDTEAFF